This TCR beta chain was documented in a study of cytomegalovirus exposure and HLA in healthy donors. Study-wide context: Earlier work reported 90 million to 120 million unique TCR beta sequences from about 179 million T cells.

Germline CDR1 SGHAT, CDR2 FQNNGV. The CDR3 is made up of 17 amino acids. After removal of 5 bases from V and 4 bases from J, the junction contained 8 bases not matched to a gene. Primers: 60 Vbeta forward and 13 Jbeta reverse. Profiled with immunoSEQ multiplex PCR; TCRdb holds only in-frame clones, not every one. Of tens of thousands of clones listed, 86% are singletons. The source is a woman between 35 and 50 years old in good health and CMV-seropositive. Sequenced input: PBMCs. This chain joins TRBV11-2 and TRBJ2-2, with TRBD1 matching 12 bases. The CDR3 DNA reads TGTGCCAGCAGCCGGCGGGACAGGGGGCGCGGCACCGGGGAGCTGTTTTTT. This translates into CASSRRDRGRGTGELFF.